In its sample, the clone carrying this T cell receptor (beta chain) was seen once. Sample time point: before preoperative PTX-NDP chemotherapy. TCRdb re-derived calls from the PCR reads in MiXCR, one entry per CDR3 protein. Seen here are roughly 16,000 distinct CDR3 sequences, more than 45% observed once, and the top ten hold 25% to 35%. This record belongs to a study of esophageal squamous cell carcinoma under preoperative chemotherapy. Study as a whole: TCR repertoires were profiled from both peripheral blood T cells and tumor-infiltrating lymphocytes.

Per germline, CDR1 SGHVS and CDR2 FNYEAQ. This CDR3 region has 16 residues. V was pared by 4 bases and J by 9 bases, with 22 bases between. Sample acquisition took place from a patient given preoperative chemotherapy. The rearrangement joins TRBV7-6 to TRBJ2-1; perhaps D is TRBD1 or TRBD2 (7 bases each). This sequence was found in a human donor with esophageal squamous cell carcinoma. The donor label of this sample is uncertain. Here the CDR3 reads CASSSKRSGGVSEQFF. The CDR3 nucleotides are TGTGCCAGCAGCTCCAAGAGGTCAGGGGGGGTCAGTGAGCAGTTCTTC.